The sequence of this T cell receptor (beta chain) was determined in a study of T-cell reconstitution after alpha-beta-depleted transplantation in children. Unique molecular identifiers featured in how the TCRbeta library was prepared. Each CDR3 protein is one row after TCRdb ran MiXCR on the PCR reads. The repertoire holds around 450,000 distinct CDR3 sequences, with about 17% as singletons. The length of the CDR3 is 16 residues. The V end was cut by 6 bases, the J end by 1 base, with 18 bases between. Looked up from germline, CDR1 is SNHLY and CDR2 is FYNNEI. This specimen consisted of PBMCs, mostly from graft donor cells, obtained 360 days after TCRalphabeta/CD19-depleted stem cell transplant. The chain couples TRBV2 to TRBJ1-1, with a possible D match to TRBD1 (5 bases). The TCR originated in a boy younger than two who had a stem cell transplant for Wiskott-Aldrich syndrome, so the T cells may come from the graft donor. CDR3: CASSLHGMGQNTEAFF. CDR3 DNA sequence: TGTGCCAGCAGCCTACACGGGATGGGGCAGAACACTGAAGCTTTCTTT.